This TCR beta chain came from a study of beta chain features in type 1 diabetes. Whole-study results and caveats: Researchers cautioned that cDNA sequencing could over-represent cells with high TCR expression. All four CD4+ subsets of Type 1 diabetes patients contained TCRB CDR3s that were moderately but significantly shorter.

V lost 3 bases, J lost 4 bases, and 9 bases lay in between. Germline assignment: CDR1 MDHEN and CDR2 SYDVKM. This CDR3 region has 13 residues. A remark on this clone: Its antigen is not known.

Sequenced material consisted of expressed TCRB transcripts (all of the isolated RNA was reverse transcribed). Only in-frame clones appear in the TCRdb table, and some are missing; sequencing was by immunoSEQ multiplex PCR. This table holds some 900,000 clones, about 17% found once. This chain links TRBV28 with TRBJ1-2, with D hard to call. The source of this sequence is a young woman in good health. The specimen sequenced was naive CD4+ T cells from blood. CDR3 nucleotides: TGTGCCAGCAGTTTGCTGGAACCCTATGGCTACACCTTC. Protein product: CASSLLEPYGYTF.